Presented here are 2 T cell receptor beta chains from one specimen sequenced in a study of blood T cell repertoires in COVID-19. Measured with immunoSEQ multiplex PCR; TCRdb has only the in-frame clones, and not every one. The repertoire holds some 60,000 clones, more than 60% seen once, with roughly a sixth in the top ten. The sample taken for sequencing was peripheral blood. These receptors came from a woman between 50 and 59 years old with active or convalescent COVID-19.

The chain employs TRBV19 and TRBJ1-4, with TRBD1 as a possible D gene (6 bases). Germline V gene lookup returns CDR1 LNHDA and CDR2 SQIVND (reference sequence). The V gene lost 6 bases and the J gene lost 2 bases, with 25 bases spanning the gap. This CDR3 is 19 amino acids long. CDR3 nucleotide sequence: TGTGCCAGTAGAAAACGGGACACAACGTCAGTTGCTACTAATGAAAAACTGTTTTTT. As protein: CASRKRDTTSVATNEKLFF. Filled out from reference TRBV19 and TRBJ1-4, the complete variable domain reads DGGITQSPKYLFRKEGQNVTLSCEQNLNHDAMYWYRQDPGQGLRLIYYSQIVNDFQKGDIAEGYSVSREKKESFPLTVTSAQKNPTAFYLCASRKRDTTSVATNEKLFFGSGTQLSVL.

The chain joins TRBV27 to TRBJ1-1; 7 positions match TRBD1. Per the germline V gene, CDR1 is MNHEY and CDR2 is SMNVEV (reference sequence). CDR3 length: 15 amino acids. V lost 3 bases and J lost 1; bases outside the gene matches: 5. This CDR3 reads CASSFLGTENTEAFF. The DNA for the CDR3 is TGTGCCAGCAGTTTTTTGGGGACAGAGAACACTGAAGCTTTCTTT.